This T cell receptor (beta chain) was documented in a study of T cells in Graves' hyperthyroidism and ophthalmopathy. Trimming took off 0 bases at V and 4 bases at J, with 13 bases between the two ends. The CDR3 loop spans 15 amino acids. CDR1 and CDR2 (germline): LNHNV, YYDKDF (reference sequence). PBMCs stemmed from over 7.5 ml fresh peripheral blood. Amplification of TCR beta CDR3 regions was performed using RNA transcripts as template. The HTBI primer set drove a first-round RT-PCR of the TCR CDR3. TCRdb passed the multiplex PCR reads through MiXCR, listing each CDR3 protein once. The table includes 600,000 to 800,000 distinct CDR3 sequences, about 35% detected once.

The receptor was derived from a woman in her thirties or forties with Graves' hyperthyroidism. Sequencing input: blood. This rearrangement joins TRBV15 to TRBJ2-7; D is unresolved. CDR3 region: CATSRDRRQWYEQYF. In DNA form, the CDR3 reads TGTGCCACCAGCAGAGACAGGCGGCAATGGTACGAGCAGTACTTC.